This TCR beta chain derives from a study of T cell responses to AZD1222 COVID-19 vaccine. General study findings and limits: Just a handful of people given AZD1222 tested seropositive at baseline. Targeting of unmutated variant regions was reportedly seen in nearly half of spike-specific TCRs. Breadth and depth of Spike-specific TCRs rose after two AZD1222 doses.

Both about-4-week and about-12-week second-dose recipients were combined. Comments on this clone: Its antigen is undetermined.

Trimming removed 7 bases from V and 8 bases from J, with 14 bases in between. Germline-derived CDR1 and CDR2 are LNHDA and SQIVND (reference sequence). The CDR3 consists of 12 residues. TCRdb's copy holds only in-frame clones and misses some; the assay was immunoSEQ multiplex PCR. The sample lists some 140,000 clones, about nine tenths occurring once. V and J are TRBV19 and TRBJ1-2; the D gene is possibly TRBD1 (5 bases). The clonotype originates from an adult who received the AZD1222 COVID-19 vaccine. The input for sequencing was peripheral blood, taken 28 days after the second AZD1222 dose. The CDR3 protein is CASTRGRRGYTF. The CDR3, as DNA: TGTGCCAGTACCCGGGGCCGAAGGGGCTACACCTTC. Full variable domain (rest looked up from reference TRBV19 and TRBJ1-2): DGGITQSPKYLFRKEGQNVTLSCEQNLNHDAMYWYRQDPGQGLRLIYYSQIVNDFQKGDIAEGYSVSREKKESFPLTVTSAQKNPTAFYLCASTRGRRGYTFGSGTRLTVV.